The 28 T cell receptor beta chains listed next were all sequenced from one sample in a study of cytomegalovirus exposure and HLA in healthy donors. Both 60 Vbeta primers and 13 Jbeta primers went into the PCR. Assay used: immunoSEQ multiplex PCR; TCRdb lists only in-frame clones, some missing. The table has around 150,000 clones, roughly three quarters seen once. Sequencing was done on a sample of PBMCs. All receptors come from a male donor in good health and CMV-seronegative.

The chain has TRBV4-1 and TRBJ2-3, with 13 bases that match TRBD2. V was pared by 4 bases and J by 1 base, with 2 bases of the junction left unmatched. Germline V lookup: CDR1 MGHRA, CDR2 YSYEKL. The CDR3 loop spans 16 amino acids. DNA of the CDR3: TGCGCCAGCAGCCTCGGACTAGCGGGGGGCACAGATACGCAGTATTTT. Residues: CASSLGLAGGTDTQYF.

This rearrangement joins TRBV5-1 to TRBJ2-4, with 8 bases fitting TRBD2. The CDR3 runs 15 residues. Germline values: CDR1 SGHRS, CDR2 YFSETQ. V shed 6 bases and J 8 bases; nucleotides not matched to a gene: 13. The CDR3 is CASTGTPGGVDIQYF. The CDR3 coding sequence is TGCGCCAGCACCGGGACTCCCGGGGGGGTGGACATTCAGTACTTC.

This rearrangement joins TRBV6-5 to TRBJ1-6, with D perhaps TRBD1 (6 bases). Germline lookup yields CDR1 MNHEY and CDR2 SVGAGI. The CDR3 runs 16 residues. Trimming removed 2 bases at V and 9 bases at J, with 17 bases between. CDR3 region: CASSYQGTAFISPLHF. The DNA of the CDR3 is TGTGCCAGCAGTTACCAGGGGACGGCTTTCATTTCACCCCTCCACTTT.

This rearrangement joins TRBV11-2 to TRBJ1-4; 7 nucleotides agree with TRBD1. The CDR3 spans 16 residues. V lost 0 bases to trimming and J lost 8 bases; unmatched junction nucleotides: 9. Per the germline V gene, CDR1 is SGHAT and CDR2 is FQNNGV. Here the CDR3 DNA reads TGTGCCAGCAGCTTAGATGGCCCCAGGGGGGACGAAAAACTGTTTTTT. Its translation: CASSLDGPRGDEKLFF.

This clone was picked up one time. The chain uses TRBV10-3 and TRBJ1-5; D gene uncertain. The CDR3 totals 13 residues. V dropped 4 bases and J dropped 5 bases, with 9 bases sitting between them. Germline values: CDR1 ENHRY, CDR2 SYGVKD. CDR3 amino acids: CAISGGSYQPQHF. The DNA for the CDR3 is TGTGCCATCAGTGGAGGGAGCTATCAGCCCCAGCATTTT.

In regard to this clone: Mismatch with germline at one junction end may stem from a read error. DNA of the CDR3: TGTGCTAGCAGCTTAGGGAGGCACGGGCATGAGCAGTTCTTC. It codes for CASSLGRHGHEQFF. The chain recombines TRBV7-7 with TRBJ2-1, with D tentatively TRBD2 (6 bases). The CDR3 runs to 14 residues. Per the germline V gene, CDR1 is SSHAT and CDR2 is FNYEAQ (reference sequence).

This clone came up a few times. V gene TRBV5-6 combines with J gene TRBJ1-2; 7 nucleotides match TRBD1. CDR1 is SGHDT, CDR2 YYEEEE, per germline. This CDR3 is built from 13 residues. V dropped 0 bases and J dropped 8; count of bases not matched to a gene: 4. CDR3 sequence (DNA): TGTGCCAGCAGCTTGGGACAGGGTACGGGCTACACCTTC. Protein product: CASSLGQGTGYTF.

The genes are TRBV30 and TRBJ1-6; D gene uncertain. V lost 0 bases, J lost 3 bases, and 9 bases lay in between. The CDR3 extends over 15 amino acids. The V gene's germline CDR1 is GTSNPN and CDR2 SVGIG (reference sequence). The CDR3 DNA is TGTGCCTGGAGTGTAAATTCAATCTATAATTCACCCCTCCACTTT. It specifies CAWSVNSIYNSPLHF.

This clone was counted a few times. The rearrangement links TRBV6-1 to TRBJ1-1; D is possibly TRBD1 (6 bases). CDR3 length: 15 residues. CDR1 and CDR2 (germline): MNHNS, SASEGT. Between the trimmed V and J ends, which lost 8 bases and 0 bases, there was a span of 16 bases. For the CDR3, the DNA is TGTGCCAGCGTCCGGGACATTCAAGTGAACACTGAAGCTTTCTTT. It translates to CASVRDIQVNTEAFF.

This clone was observed a single time. The chain recombines TRBV27 with TRBJ2-7; 9 bases map to TRBD1. In germline, CDR1 is MNHEY, CDR2 SMNVEV (reference sequence). V lost 6 bases and J lost 5; bases outside the gene matches: 5. The CDR3 contains 13 residues. The CDR3 sequence: CASRRTGEHEQYF. CDR3 bases: TGTGCCAGCAGAAGGACAGGGGAGCACGAGCAGTACTTC.

The chain recombines TRBV18 with TRBJ2-7, with TRBD1 identical over 8 bases. The CDR3 consists of 14 residues. V was pared by 3 bases and J by 2 bases, with 3 bases of the junction left unmatched. The V gene's germline CDR1 is KGHSH and CDR2 LQKENI. DNA for the CDR3: TGTGCCAGCTCACCGAACAGGGGGGCCTACGAGCAGTACTTC. Protein product: CASSPNRGAYEQYF.

The chain links TRBV14 to TRBJ1-1; no firm D call. This CDR3 spans 17 amino acids. Germline CDR1 is SGHDN and CDR2 is FVKESK. V gave up 2 bases and J gave up 3 bases, with 19 bases separating them. The CDR3 protein is CASSQPPSYGLYTEAFF. CDR3 sequence (DNA): TGTGCCAGCAGCCAACCCCCCTCTTATGGGCTCTACACTGAAGCTTTCTTT. Full variable domain (outside the CDR3, taken from reference TRBV14 and TRBJ1-1): EAGVTQFPSHSVIEKGQTVTLRCDPISGHDNLYWYRRVMGKEIKFLLHFVKESKQDESGMPNNRFLAERTGGTYSTLKVQPAELEDSGVYFCASSQPPSYGLYTEAFFGQGTRLTVV.

The table lists this clone with a few counts. The V gene is TRBV4-1, the J gene TRBJ1-3; D uncertain. Trimming removed 1 base from V and 5 bases from J, with 15 bases in between. The germline V gene encodes CDR1 MGHRA and CDR2 YSYEKL. The CDR3 is 16 residues long. CDR3 DNA: TGCGCCAGCAGCCAAGTATGGAGGGAACCTCGAAACACCATATATTTT. Residues: CASSQVWREPRNTIYF.

The chain is built from TRBV7-2 and TRBJ1-2; unclear D gene. Germline values: CDR1 SGHTA, CDR2 FQGNSA. The V gene lost 5 bases and the J gene lost 8 bases, with 9 bases spanning the gap. The CDR3 runs to 11 residues. CDR3 loop: CASSREGGYTF. In DNA, the CDR3 is TGTGCCAGCAGCCGAGAGGGAGGCTACACCTTC.

This clone was counted a single time. The gene calls are TRBV18 and TRBJ2-7, with TRBD2 identical over 12 bases. The CDR3 is 14 residues long. Germline V lookup: CDR1 KGHSH, CDR2 LQKENI. The J segment lost 2 bases and the V segment lost 6 bases, leaving 2 bases of the junction unmatched. In DNA form, the CDR3 reads TGTGCCAGCTCCCCTAGCGGGGGGGCCTACGAGCAGTACTTC. It is translated as CASSPSGGAYEQYF.

J is TRBJ2-6 and V is TRBV27; 9 positions match TRBD1. The length of the CDR3 is 16 residues. The germline V gene has CDR1 MNHEY and CDR2 SMNVEV (reference sequence). The V and J ends lost 3 bases and 2 bases, in that order; junction bases with no gene match: 2. The CDR3: CASSFDRGTGANVLTF. The CDR3 DNA is TGTGCCAGCAGTTTCGACAGGGGGACTGGGGCCAACGTCCTGACTTTC.

The V call is TRBV10-3, the J call TRBJ2-1; the match to TRBD2 covers 9 bases. This CDR3 region has 17 residues. The V and J ends lost 0 bases and 7 bases, in that order; junction bases with no gene match: 10. Germline V CDR1 and CDR2: ENHRY, SYGVKD. The CDR3 protein is CAISESRASGDSNEQFF. Written as DNA, the CDR3 is TGTGCCATCAGTGAGTCGAGAGCTAGCGGGGATTCAAATGAGCAGTTCTTC.

This chain uses TRBV6-5 with TRBJ1-1, with D possibly TRBD1 on 6 matching bases. This CDR3 contains 13 residues. V lost 8 bases and J 8 bases, leaving 18 bases between the germline ends. In germline, CDR1 is MNHEY, CDR2 SVGAGI. CDR3 amino acids: CASGGHIPGEAFF. In nucleotides, the CDR3 is TGTGCCAGCGGGGGACACATTCCGGGCGAAGCTTTCTTT.

CDR3 amino acids: CASGLVRDRRTYGYTF. Written as DNA, the CDR3 is TGTGCTAGTGGTTTGGTAAGGGACAGGAGGACCTATGGCTACACCTTC. V gene TRBV12-5 combines with J gene TRBJ1-2, with 8 bases fitting TRBD1. CDR1 and CDR2 (germline): LGHNT, FRNRAP. Trimming at V came to 0 bases and at J to 4 bases, leaving 7 bases not matched to a gene. The CDR3 is made up of 16 amino acids.

The genes are TRBV19 and TRBJ1-4, with D possibly being TRBD1 (5 bases). Trimming pared 10 bases from V and 7 bases from J, leaving 13 bases between. This CDR3 is built from 12 residues. CDR1 and CDR2 (germline): LNHDA, SQIVND (reference sequence). The CDR3 DNA sequence: TGTGCCACCTACCCGGGGGGTGAAAAACTGTTTTTT. It encodes CATYPGGEKLFF. Complete variable domain (other parts from reference TRBV19 and TRBJ1-4): DGGITQSPKYLFRKEGQNVTLSCEQNLNHDAMYWYRQDPGQGLRLIYYSQIVNDFQKGDIAEGYSVSREKKESFPLTVTSAQKNPTAFYLCATYPGGEKLFFGSGTQLSVL.

The rearrangement uses TRBV6-6 and TRBJ2-7; D call uncertain. The CDR3 runs 13 residues. V was trimmed by 9 bases and J by 3 bases, leaving 15 bases between them. CDR1 and CDR2 (germline): MNHNY, SVGAGI (reference sequence). CDR3 sequence: CASGRDGNYEQYF. The CDR3, as DNA: TGTGCCAGTGGGCGAGATGGAAACTACGAGCAGTACTTC.

This chain links TRBV5-1 with TRBJ2-1; the D gene is possibly TRBD1 (6 bases). The CDR3 consists of 14 residues. From germline, CDR1 is SGHRS and CDR2 YFSETQ. The V end lost 1 base, the J end lost 1 base, and 6 bases lay between the germline ends. The CDR3 is CASSLQGSYNEQFF. CDR3 bases: TGCGCCAGCAGCTTGCAGGGGTCCTACAATGAGCAGTTCTTC.

The rearrangement joins TRBV21-1 to TRBJ2-7; TRBD1 is the table's D call, not checked against the DNA. TRBV21-1 is deemed a pseudogene. CDR3 length equals 14 residues. The CDR3 DNA reads as TGTGCCAGCAGCAAAAGGGGGATTTTGTACGAGCAGTACTTC. This encodes CASSKRGILYEQYF.

V and J are TRBV7-8 and TRBJ1-4; no reliable D call. Per the germline V gene, CDR1 is SGHVS and CDR2 is FQNEAQ. The CDR3 loop spans 16 amino acids. V lost 2 bases, J lost 0 bases, and 10 bases lay in between. The CDR3 DNA follows: TGTGCCAGCAGCTTATTTTCCACAGCAACTAATGAAAAACTGTTTTTT. Translated, it gives CASSLFSTATNEKLFF.

The chain links TRBV19 to TRBJ2-5; 9 bases fit TRBD2. After removal of 1 base from V and 5 bases from J, the junction contained 8 bases not matched to a gene. In germline, CDR1 is LNHDA, CDR2 SQIVND (reference sequence). The CDR3 contains 16 residues. The CDR3 loop is CASSIGLAGHGETQYF. The CDR3, as DNA: TGTGCCAGTAGTATAGGTCTAGCGGGGCATGGGGAGACCCAGTACTTC.

V is TRBV4-3 and J is TRBJ1-3; weak D call: TRBD1 (5 bases). The CDR3 totals 13 residues. CDR1 LGHNA and CDR2 YSLEER come from the germline V gene. Trimming shortened V by 4 bases and J by 7 bases, and 11 bases separated the two germline ends. CDR3 loop: CASSPSGGNTIYF. DNA for the CDR3: TGCGCCAGCAGCCCCTCGGGGGGGAACACCATATATTTT.

The rearrangement joins TRBV5-6 to TRBJ2-5, with 8 bases identical to TRBD1. Per the germline V gene, CDR1 is SGHDT and CDR2 is YYEEEE. V lost 0 bases, J lost 2 bases, and 3 bases stayed unmatched. The length of the CDR3 is 15 residues. The CDR3 DNA reads TGTGCCAGCAGCTTGGCCAGGGGGCGGCAAGAGACCCAGTACTTC. Translating it yields CASSLARGRQETQYF.

This chain joins TRBV27 and TRBJ2-2; D call uncertain. CDR1 and CDR2 from the germline V gene are MNHEY and SMNVEV (reference sequence). V was trimmed by 2 bases and J by 8 bases, leaving 9 bases between them. This CDR3 is built from 13 residues. CDR3 coding DNA: TGTGCCAGCAGTTTACCCAGTTTTGGGGAGCTGTTTTTT. Protein: CASSLPSFGELFF.